This T cell receptor beta chain was sequenced for a study of blood T cell repertoires in COVID-19. The CDR3 is made up of 16 amino acids. Germline CDR1 reads LGHDT; CDR2 reads YNNKEL (reference sequence). V shed 2 bases, J shed 1 base, and the junction held 4 bases outside the gene matches. Original data processing: Counts of nucleated cells, estimated from reference gene primer amplification, were obtained. The assay was immunoSEQ multiplex PCR, and TCRdb's table has in-frame clones only and misses some. The V and J calls and clone size come from that table; D and trimming were worked out from the DNA. Among tens of thousands of clones, approximately 80% were seen once, and the ten largest hold about an eighth.

The V gene is TRBV3-1 (or the pseudogene TRBV3-2), the J gene TRBJ2-3; 9 bases fit TRBD2. The receptor was derived from a human donor in a cohort sampled during active COVID-19. The sample comprised peripheral blood. The CDR3 nucleotides are TGTGCCAGCAGCCAACTCTTAGCGGGAGGCACAGATACGCAGTATTTT. Encoded protein: CASSQLLAGGTDTQYF.